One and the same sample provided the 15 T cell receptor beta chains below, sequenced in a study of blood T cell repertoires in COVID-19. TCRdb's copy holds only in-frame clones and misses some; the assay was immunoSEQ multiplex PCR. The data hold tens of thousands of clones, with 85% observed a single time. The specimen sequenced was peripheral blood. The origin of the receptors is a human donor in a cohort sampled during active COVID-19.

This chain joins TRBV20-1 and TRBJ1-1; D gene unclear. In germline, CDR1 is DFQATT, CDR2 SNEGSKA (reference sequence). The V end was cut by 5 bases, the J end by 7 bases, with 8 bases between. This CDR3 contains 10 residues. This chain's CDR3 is CSAGEVEAFF. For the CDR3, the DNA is TGCAGTGCTGGGGAGGTTGAAGCTTTCTTT.

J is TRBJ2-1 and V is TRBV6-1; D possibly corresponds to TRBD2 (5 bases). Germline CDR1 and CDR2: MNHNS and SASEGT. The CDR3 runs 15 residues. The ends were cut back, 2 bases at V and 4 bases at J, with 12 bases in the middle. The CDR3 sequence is CASSEFKRRYNEQFF. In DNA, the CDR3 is TGTGCCAGCAGTGAATTCAAGCGGAGATACAATGAGCAGTTCTTC.

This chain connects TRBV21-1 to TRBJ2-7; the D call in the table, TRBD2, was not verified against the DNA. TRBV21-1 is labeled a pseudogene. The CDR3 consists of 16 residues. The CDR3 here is CASSKGHCGRLYEQYF. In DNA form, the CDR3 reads TGTGCCAGCAGCAAAGGGCACTGCGGGAGACTCTACGAGCAGTACTTC.

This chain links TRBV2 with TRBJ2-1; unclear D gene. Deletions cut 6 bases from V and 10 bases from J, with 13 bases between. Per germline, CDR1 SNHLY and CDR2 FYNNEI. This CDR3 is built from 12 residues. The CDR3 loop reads CASSVRFMEQFF. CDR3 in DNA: TGTGCCAGCAGCGTACGGTTTATGGAGCAGTTCTTC.

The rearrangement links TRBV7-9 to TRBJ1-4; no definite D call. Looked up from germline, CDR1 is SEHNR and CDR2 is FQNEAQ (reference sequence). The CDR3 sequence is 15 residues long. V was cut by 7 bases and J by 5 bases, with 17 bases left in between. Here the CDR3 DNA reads TGTGCCAGCACTTCCCCCAAGAGTCTCAATGAAAAACTGTTTTTT. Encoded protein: CASTSPKSLNEKLFF.

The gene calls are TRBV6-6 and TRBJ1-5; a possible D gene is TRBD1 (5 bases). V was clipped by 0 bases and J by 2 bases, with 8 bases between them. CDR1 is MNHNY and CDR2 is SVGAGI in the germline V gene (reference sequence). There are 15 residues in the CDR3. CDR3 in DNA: TGTGCCAGCAGTTACTCGGGAGGGGGCAATCAGCCCCAGCATTTT. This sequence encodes CASSYSGGGNQPQHF.

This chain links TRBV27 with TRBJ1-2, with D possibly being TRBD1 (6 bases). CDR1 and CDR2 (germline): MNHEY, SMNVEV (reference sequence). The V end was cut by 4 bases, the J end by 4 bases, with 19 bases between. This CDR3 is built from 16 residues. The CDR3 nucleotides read TGTGCCAGCAGTTCTCGGGCACAGGGAGCCGGCTATGGCTACACCTTC. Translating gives CASSSRAQGAGYGYTF.

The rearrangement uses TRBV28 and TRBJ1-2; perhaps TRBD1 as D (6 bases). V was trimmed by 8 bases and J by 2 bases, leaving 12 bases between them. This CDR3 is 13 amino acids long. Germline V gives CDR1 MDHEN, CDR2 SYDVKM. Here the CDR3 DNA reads TGTGCCAGCGCAGGGGTGCTAAACTATGGCTACACCTTC. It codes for CASAGVLNYGYTF.

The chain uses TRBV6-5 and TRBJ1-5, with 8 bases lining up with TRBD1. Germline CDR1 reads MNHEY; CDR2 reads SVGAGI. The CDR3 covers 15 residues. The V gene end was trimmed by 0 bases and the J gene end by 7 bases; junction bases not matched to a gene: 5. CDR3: CASSYSAGGEQPQHF. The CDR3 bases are TGTGCCAGCAGTTACTCCGCAGGGGGCGAGCAGCCCCAGCATTTT.

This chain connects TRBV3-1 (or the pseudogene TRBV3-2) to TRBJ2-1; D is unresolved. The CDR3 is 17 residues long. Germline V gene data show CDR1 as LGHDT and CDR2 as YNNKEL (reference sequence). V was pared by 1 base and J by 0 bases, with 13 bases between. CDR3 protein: CASSQVRGLSSYNEQFF. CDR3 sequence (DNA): TGTGCCAGCAGCCAAGTTCGAGGATTAAGCTCCTACAATGAGCAGTTCTTC.

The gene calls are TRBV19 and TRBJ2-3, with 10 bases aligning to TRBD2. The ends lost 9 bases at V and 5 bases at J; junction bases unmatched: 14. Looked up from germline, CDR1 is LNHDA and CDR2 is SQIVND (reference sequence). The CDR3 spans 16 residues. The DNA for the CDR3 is TGTGCCAGCTCTATCCAGCGGGGGGGCCCAGGAGATACGCAGTATTTT. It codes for CASSIQRGGPGDTQYF.

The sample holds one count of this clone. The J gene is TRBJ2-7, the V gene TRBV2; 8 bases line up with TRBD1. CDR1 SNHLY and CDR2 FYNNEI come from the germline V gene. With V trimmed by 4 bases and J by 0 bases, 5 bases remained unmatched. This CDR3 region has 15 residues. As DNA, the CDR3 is TGTGCCAGCAGTGGACAGGGGCCGAGCTCCTACGAGCAGTACTTC. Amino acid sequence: CASSGQGPSSYEQYF.

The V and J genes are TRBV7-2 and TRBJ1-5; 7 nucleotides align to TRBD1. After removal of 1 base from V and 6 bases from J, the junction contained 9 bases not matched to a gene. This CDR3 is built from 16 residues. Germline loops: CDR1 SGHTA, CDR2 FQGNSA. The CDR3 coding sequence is TGTGCCAGCAGCTTAGGCGGACAGGTGATCGGTCAGCCCCAGCATTTT. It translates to CASSLGGQVIGQPQHF.

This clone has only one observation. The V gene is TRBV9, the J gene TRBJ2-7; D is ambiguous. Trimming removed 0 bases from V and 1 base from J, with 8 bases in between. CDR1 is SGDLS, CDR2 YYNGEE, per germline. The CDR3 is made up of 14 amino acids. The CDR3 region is CASSVEAGSYEQYF. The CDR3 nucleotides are TGTGCCAGCAGCGTAGAAGCCGGGTCCTACGAGCAGTACTTC.

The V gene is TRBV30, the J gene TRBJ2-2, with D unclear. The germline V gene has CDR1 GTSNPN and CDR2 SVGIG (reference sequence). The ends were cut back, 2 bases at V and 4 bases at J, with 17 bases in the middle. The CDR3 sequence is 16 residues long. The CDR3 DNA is TGTGCCTGGAGTCGGAGTGGGTACGGCGGCACCGGGGAGCTGTTTTTT. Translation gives CAWSRSGYGGTGELFF.